This is a list of T cell receptor beta chains from one sample in a study of OX40 agonist ivuxolimab in advanced cancers. The method was immunoSEQ multiplex PCR; TCRdb's version includes in-frame clones alone and lacks a portion of them. The table shows about 73,000 clones, with 92% occurring only once. Sequencing used CD4+ or CD8+ T cells sorted from blood, obtained in a trial of the OX40 agonist ivuxolimab. Receptors were obtained from an adult with an advanced solid tumor such as melanoma, head and neck, liver or kidney cancer. Both conserved end residues are trimmed from each CDR3. Each record gives: V gene, CDR3 protein.

V: TRBV6-5; CDR3: ASSYSSSSYEQY
V: TRBV6-1; CDR3: ASSVDGTGVSPLH
V: TRBV6-1; CDR3: ASSEWGSNYGYT
V: TRBV7-6; CDR3: ASSRRMTGTGNTIY
V: TRBV6-1; CDR3: ASSEGVVVPGGSSYNEQF
V: TRBV11-1; CDR3: ASSLTSGGRSYNEQF
V: TRBV7-2; CDR3: ASSLRDGANQPQH
V: TRBV27; CDR3: ASRDREEVWNTGELF
V: TRBV7-6; CDR3: ASSPFGDVIGELF
V: TRBV6-6; CDR3: ASSYEASGALNEQF
V: TRBV2; CDR3: ASSEAPWTDDNSPLH
V: TRBV6-1; CDR3: ASTSGEYNEQF
V: TRBV7-9; CDR3: ASSLGLGYGYT
V: TRBV19; CDR3: ASSITGTNYEQY
V: TRBV21-1; CDR3: ASSKKIVRGSNEKLF
V: TRBV19; CDR3: ASSTETGIRTGELF
V: TRBV11-2; CDR3: ASSPGMEYSNQPQH
V: TRBV11-3; CDR3: ASSFGGFGSPLH
V: TRBV6-5; CDR3: ASSYSVNEDTEAF
V: TRBV13; CDR3: ASSSKRDIEETQY
V: TRBV11-3; CDR3: ASSLPVSTNEKLF
V: TRBV5-1; CDR3: ASGTGETNEKLF
V: TRBV6-4; CDR3: ASSISGGTDTQY
V: TRBV16; CDR3: ASSQTGGYGYT
V: TRBV7-2; CDR3: ASSLGAQGYQETQY
V: TRBV9; CDR3: ASSVDGSRANVLT
V: TRBV12-5; CDR3: ASGLVLDYSYEQY
V: TRBV5-6; CDR3: ASSLGGYSNQPQH
V: TRBV11-2; CDR3: ASSTRSPGGIGNTIY
V: TRBV10-2; CDR3: ASSEWESNQPQH
V: TRBV19; CDR3: ASSPRLRANTGELF
V: TRBV9; CDR3: ASSHNRDTTYEQY
V: TRBV12-5; CDR3: ASGLYSYQETQY
V: TRBV5-8; CDR3: ASSLGFGGETQY
V: TRBV5-4; CDR3: ASSLWGVGEQY
V: TRBV7-6; CDR3: ASSPARALNTEAF
V: TRBV4-1; CDR3: ASSQDRIEALGFYGYT
V: TRBV11-2; CDR3: ASSRHHRGQETQY
V: TRBV11-2; CDR3: ASSLDPLQTATDTQY
V: TRBV9; CDR3: ASSAPWATDTQY
V: TRBV6-5; CDR3: ASSYERGGYTDTQY
V: TRBV14; CDR3: ASSLGFWNTEAF
V: TRBV6-5; CDR3: ASSPGYDTEAF